This T cell receptor (beta chain) was documented in a study of shared T cell receptors in the human thymus. Germline values: CDR1 GTSNPN, CDR2 SVGIG (reference sequence). Trimming cost V 0 bases and J 5 bases; bases outside gene matches: 5. The CDR3 is made up of 15 amino acids. This clone was seen more than once but under ten times. The method was immunoSEQ multiplex PCR; TCRdb's version includes in-frame clones alone and lacks a portion of them. The data contain some 660,000 clones, approximately 87% of them singletons. Another study also made use of these data, one on human thymus T cells. This second study notes: Corrective cardiac surgery supplied the resected thymus tissue. Usage of V and J genes appeared biased in thymic and blood repertoires. The related literature has documented a marked overlap of thymic repertoires among unrelated individuals.

The rearrangement uses TRBV30 and TRBJ2-1; 9 bases fit TRBD2. The clonotype was recovered from a boy under three years old with a congenital heart defect. Sequenced material: thymocytes. The chain's CDR3 is CAWSVAGGRDNEQFF. The CDR3 region has the DNA TGTGCCTGGAGTGTTGCGGGAGGGCGGGACAATGAGCAGTTCTTC.